The entry below gives a single T cell receptor (beta chain) sequence along with its context. The target antigen is unknown. The data were produced by immunoSEQ multiplex PCR, yet TCRdb's version contains in-frame clones alone and is incomplete. The sample holds some 200,000 clones, 90% to 95% seen once. This sample was taken from a study of T cell responses to AZD1222 COVID-19 vaccine. Trimming removed 4 bases at V and 5 bases at J, with 15 bases between. This CDR3 contains 14 residues. Germline CDR1 and CDR2: GTSNPN and SVGIG (reference sequence). Whole-study findings and limits: Donors in the cohort were predominantly white British and more often female, and clonal diversity was possibly underestimated. CD4 TCRs linked to vaccination spanned spike, dominating at 160-218 and 743-854.

Second doses that came at about 4 or about 12 weeks were put together. The origin of this receptor is an adult who received the AZD1222 COVID-19 vaccine. The input for sequencing was peripheral blood, taken 28 days after the second AZD1222 dose. The chain recombines TRBV30 with TRBJ1-3; a weak D match, TRBD1 (5 bases). CDR3 sequence: CAWIPGGQRNTIYF. In nucleotides, the CDR3 is TGTGCCTGGATCCCAGGCGGACAAAGAAACACCATATATTTT.